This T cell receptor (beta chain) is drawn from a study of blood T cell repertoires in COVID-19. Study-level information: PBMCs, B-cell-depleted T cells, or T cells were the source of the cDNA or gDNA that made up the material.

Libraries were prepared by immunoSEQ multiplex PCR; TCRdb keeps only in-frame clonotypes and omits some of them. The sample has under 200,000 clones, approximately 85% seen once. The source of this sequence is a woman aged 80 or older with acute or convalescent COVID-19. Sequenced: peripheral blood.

The CDR3 coding sequence is TGTGCCAGCAGGACAGGGGGTTCTAATGAAAAACTGTTTTTT. Amino acids: CASRTGGSNEKLFF. J is TRBJ1-4 and V is TRBV6-5, with 9 bases that match TRBD1. CDR1 MNHEY and CDR2 SVGAGI come from the germline V gene. V lost 6 bases, J lost 3 bases, and 2 bases stayed unmatched. The CDR3 spans 14 residues.